This TCR beta chain was documented in a study of T cell responses to AZD1222 COVID-19 vaccine. The assay was immunoSEQ multiplex PCR, and TCRdb's table has in-frame clones only and misses some. The sample shows under 200,000 clones, almost 95% of them seen only once. Unmatched junction bases numbered 7, after V lost 5 bases and J lost 5 bases. This CDR3 has 15 amino acids. Germline values: CDR1 SGHAT, CDR2 FQDESV (reference sequence). Broader study findings: A rise in Spike-specific TCR breadth and depth followed two AZD1222 doses.

Concerning this clone itself: Its antigen is undetermined.

The clonotype originates from an adult in good health. The sample here was peripheral blood, taken on day 0 of AZD1222 vaccination. The chain carries TRBV11-1 and TRBJ2-5; 11 bases fit TRBD2. The DNA of the CDR3 is TGTGCCAGCAGCGGGGGACTAGCGGACGAGGAGACCCAGTACTTC. Translation: CASSGGLADEETQYF.